A selection of T cell receptor beta chains follows, all from one sample in a study of T cells after yellow fever vaccination. MiXCR, run by TCRdb on the 5' RACE reads, gives a single entry per CDR3 protein. The repertoire has 300,000 to 350,000 distinct CDR3 sequences, approximately 4% of them found once; the top ten carry 20% to 30%. The sample in question was PBMCs, obtained 5 days after the yellow fever booster vaccination. These receptors came from a man between 18 and 35 years old who received the YFV17D yellow fever vaccine. Each CDR3 is given with its conserved first and last residue. D genes are given only for firm matches. Size is stated for part of the rows, as once, few or many counts, or as a class when the clone is expanded.

D	V	J	size	CDR3	DNA
NA	TRBV15	TRBJ1-4	few	CATSKRNRDPNEKLFF	TGTGCCACCAGCAAGAGAAACCGGGACCCAAATGAAAAACTGTTTTTT
TRBD2	TRBV6-5	TRBJ2-3	many	CASSYTSGGTWDTQYF	TGTGCCAGCAGTTACACTAGCGGGGGCACTTGGGATACGCAGTATTTT
NA	TRBV21-1	TRBJ1-1	many	CASTTDRDGDTEAFF	TGTGCCAGCACCACCGACAGGGATGGGGACACTGAAGCTTTCTTT
TRBD2	TRBV6-5	TRBJ2-3	NA	CAVSGSGGPTDTQYF	TGTGCCGTCAGCGGGAGCGGGGGGCCAACAGATACGCAGTATTTT
NA	TRBV6-5	TRBJ1-3	few	CASSYSTSQGRNTIYF	TGTGCCAGCAGTTACTCGACTTCTCAGGGACGAAACACCATATATTTT
NA	TRBV7-3	TRBJ1-1	many	CASSPDSQTEAFF	TGTGCCAGCAGCCCAGACAGTCAGACTGAAGCTTTCTTT
TRBD1	TRBV7-9	TRBJ1-5	NA	CASSSWAPLTGGDQPQHF	TGTGCCAGCAGCTCATGGGCTCCTTTGACAGGGGGAGATCAGCCCCAGCATTTT
TRBD2	TRBV18	TRBJ2-3	many	CASSPLWSGGRFF	TGTGCCAGCTCCCCGCTCTGGAGCGGGGGGCGTTTTTTT
NA	TRBV15	TRBJ2-3	NA	CATSSEGDTQYF	TGTGCCACCAGCAGCGAGGGTGATACGCAGTATTTT
NA	TRBV4-1	TRBJ1-1	many	CASSQNFGTEAFF	TGCGCCAGCAGCCAAAACTTCGGAACTGAAGCTTTCTTT
TRBD1	TRBV5-4	TRBJ2-5	NA	CASSLPGQGVPETQYF	TGTGCCAGCAGCTTACCGGGACAGGGGGTGCCAGAGACCCAGTACTTC
NA	TRBV12-3/TRBV12-4	TRBJ2-3	NA	CASSALRGYGTDTQYF	TGTGCCAGCAGCGCCCTCCGGGGGTATGGGACAGATACGCAGTATTTT
NA	TRBV5-1	TRBJ2-2	few	CASSVQGWNTGELFF	TGCGCCAGCAGCGTACAGGGATGGAACACCGGGGAGCTGTTTTTT
NA	TRBV6-2/TRBV6-3	TRBJ2-2	many	CASHRTGELFF	TGTGCCAGCCATAGAACCGGGGAGCTGTTTTTT
TRBD1	TRBV29-1	TRBJ1-1	few	CSAGQGLNTEAFF	TGCAGCGCAGGACAGGGGCTTAACACTGAAGCTTTCTTT
NA	TRBV7-2	TRBJ2-5	NA	CASSFIGVQETQYF	TGTGCCAGCAGCTTTATAGGGGTCCAAGAGACCCAGTACTTC
NA	TRBV6-2/TRBV6-3	TRBJ1-1	many	CASEHQLGMSEAFF	TGTGCCAGCGAACACCAATTAGGGATGTCTGAAGCTTTCTTT
NA	TRBV3-1	TRBJ2-2	NA	CASSQEWVIPGELFF	TGTGCCAGCAGCCAAGAGTGGGTAATCCCCGGGGAGCTGTTTTTT
NA	TRBV11-2	TRBJ2-1	NA	CASSLVLTYNEQFF	TGTGCCAGCAGCTTAGTTCTAACCTACAATGAGCAGTTCTTC
NA	TRBV5-4	TRBJ2-2	few	CASSPEDYTNTGELFF	TGTGCCAGCAGCCCAGAGGACTATACAAACACCGGGGAGCTGTTTTTT
TRBD1	TRBV7-2	TRBJ2-1	NA	CASSSTTGGGEQFF	TGTGCCAGCAGCTCCACTACAGGGGGCGGTGAGCAGTTCTTC
TRBD1	TRBV5-1	TRBJ2-7	many	CASSLGQATSYEQYF	TGCGCCAGCAGCCTCGGACAGGCGACCTCCTACGAGCAGTACTTC
TRBD2	TRBV20-1	TRBJ2-2	NA	CSAPKRGDTGELFF	TGCAGTGCCCCGAAGCGGGGGGATACCGGGGAGCTGTTTTTT
TRBD2	TRBV4-3	TRBJ2-1	few	CASSQDFVGLGTYEQFF	TGCGCCAGCAGCCAAGATTTCGTGGGACTAGGTACCTATGAGCAGTTCTTC
TRBD1	TRBV20-1	TRBJ2-7	NA	CSANPTRDRGRSYEQYF	TGCAGTGCTAATCCGACCCGGGACAGGGGGAGGTCCTACGAGCAGTACTTC
TRBD1	TRBV12-3/TRBV12-4	TRBJ1-2	many	CASSYEGAPSGYTF	TGTGCCAGCTCCTACGAGGGGGCTCCAAGTGGCTACACCTTC
NA	TRBV7-3	TRBJ2-3	many	CASSFLAGAHTDTQYF	TGTGCCAGCAGCTTTCTGGCGGGGGCCCACACAGATACGCAGTATTTT
NA	TRBV18	TRBJ1-2	few	CASSPGEAEKGYTF	TGTGCCAGCTCACCCGGGGAGGCAGAGAAAGGCTACACCTTC
TRBD1	TRBV7-2	TRBJ1-4	NA	CASSLFGGQTNEKLFF	TGTGCCAGCAGCTTATTTGGGGGACAGACTAATGAAAAACTGTTTTTT
TRBD2	TRBV5-6	TRBJ2-3	few	CASSGSLAGGFTDTQYF	TGTGCCAGCAGCGGTTCACTAGCGGGGGGGTTCACAGATACGCAGTATTTT
TRBD1	TRBV5-1	TRBJ2-7	few	CASSFGQGRGEQYF	TGCGCCAGCAGCTTTGGACAGGGGAGGGGCGAGCAGTACTTC
NA	TRBV30	TRBJ2-7	NA	CAWSAPTRGLNYEQYF	TGTGCCTGGAGTGCCCCCACCCGGGGCCTGAACTACGAGCAGTACTTC
TRBD1	TRBV9	TRBJ2-7	NA	CASSVAGGGMGEQYF	TGTGCCAGCAGCGTAGCAGGGGGCGGGATGGGCGAGCAGTACTTC
TRBD2	TRBV9	TRBJ2-1	few	CASSVDGRGGYNEQFF	TGTGCCAGCAGCGTAGATGGGCGCGGGGGCTACAATGAGCAGTTCTTC
NA	TRBV24-1	TRBJ1-2	few	CATRPPGYGYTF	TGTGCCACCAGACCCCCTGGCTATGGCTACACCTTC
NA	TRBV20-1	TRBJ2-1	NA	CSARGSKDYNEQFF	TGCAGTGCTAGGGGGTCGAAGGACTACAATGAGCAGTTCTTC
NA	TRBV2	TRBJ2-1	NA	CASMRGNNEQFF	TGTGCCAGCATGCGGGGAAACAATGAGCAGTTCTTC
TRBD2	TRBV7-2	TRBJ2-3	many	CASSFGGVTDTQYF	TGTGCCAGCAGCTTCGGGGGGGTCACAGATACGCAGTATTTT
NA	TRBV18	TRBJ2-7	NA	CASLSTGSYEQYF	TGTGCCAGCTTGTCAACAGGTTCCTACGAGCAGTACTTC
NA	TRBV9	TRBJ2-5	many	CASSVGEETQYF	TGTGCCAGCAGCGTAGGCGAGGAGACCCAGTACTTC
NA	TRBV12-3/TRBV12-4	TRBJ2-3	NA	CASQIDLQGTQYF	TGTGCCAGCCAAATAGACCTCCAGGGTACGCAGTATTTT
TRBD1	TRBV5-4	TRBJ2-1	NA	CASSSSGTGYNEQFF	TGTGCCAGCAGCTCCTCCGGGACAGGCTACAATGAGCAGTTCTTC
NA	TRBV7-9	TRBJ2-3	many	CASSFQLTDTQYF	TGTGCCAGCAGCTTCCAGTTGACAGATACGCAGTATTTT
NA	TRBV4-3	TRBJ1-2	few	CASSQGHAPNYGYTF	TGCGCCAGCAGCCAGGGTCACGCGCCTAACTATGGCTACACCTTC
TRBD2	TRBV4-2	TRBJ2-1	many	CASSQEKSGGPYNEQFF	TGTGCCAGCAGCCAAGAGAAGTCGGGGGGTCCGTACAATGAGCAGTTCTTC
TRBD1	TRBV19	TRBJ2-7	few	CASKAGTGDYEQYF	TGTGCCAGTAAGGCCGGGACAGGAGATTACGAGCAGTACTTC
NA	TRBV4-3	TRBJ1-5	NA	CASSQEPWQASSQPQHF	TGCGCCAGCAGCCAAGAACCCTGGCAGGCAAGTTCCCAGCCCCAGCATTTT
TRBD1	TRBV4-2	TRBJ1-6	few	CASSHAGGLGHNSPLHF	TGTGCCAGCAGCCACGCAGGGGGTCTCGGCCATAATTCACCCCTCCACTTT
TRBD2	TRBV18	TRBJ2-3	few	CASSPERGGTDTQYF	TGTGCCAGCTCACCCGAGCGGGGGGGCACAGATACGCAGTATTTT
NA	TRBV9	TRBJ1-1	NA	CASSVGVLERTEAFF	TGTGCCAGCAGCGTAGGGGTGTTGGAGAGGACTGAAGCTTTCTTT
NA	TRBV27	TRBJ2-7	few	CASAARGGPYEQYF	TGTGCCAGCGCCGCCCGCGGAGGACCCTACGAGCAGTACTTC
TRBD1	TRBV28	TRBJ1-4	few	CASSGTGTEEKLFF	TGTGCCTCCTCCGGGACAGGGACGGAGGAAAAACTGTTTTTT
NA	TRBV7-2	TRBJ2-7	NA	CASSYASTRSYEQYF	TGTGCCAGCAGCTATGCATCGACCAGAAGCTACGAGCAGTACTTC